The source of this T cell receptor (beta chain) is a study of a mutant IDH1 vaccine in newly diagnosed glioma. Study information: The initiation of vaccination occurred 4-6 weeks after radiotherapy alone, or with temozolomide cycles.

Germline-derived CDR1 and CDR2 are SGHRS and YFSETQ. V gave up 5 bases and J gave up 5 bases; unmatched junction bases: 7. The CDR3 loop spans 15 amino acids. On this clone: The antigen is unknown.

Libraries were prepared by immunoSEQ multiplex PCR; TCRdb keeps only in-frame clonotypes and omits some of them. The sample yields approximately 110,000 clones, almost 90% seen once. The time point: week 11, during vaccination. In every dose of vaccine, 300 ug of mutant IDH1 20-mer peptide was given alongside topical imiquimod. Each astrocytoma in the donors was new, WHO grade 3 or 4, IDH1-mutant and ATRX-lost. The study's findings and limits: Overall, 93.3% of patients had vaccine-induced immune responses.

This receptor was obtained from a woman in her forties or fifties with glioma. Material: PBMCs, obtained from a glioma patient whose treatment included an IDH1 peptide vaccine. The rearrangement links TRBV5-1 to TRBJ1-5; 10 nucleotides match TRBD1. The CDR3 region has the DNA TGCGCCAGCAGTCCGGGACAGGGGTTCTATCAGCCCCAGCATTTT. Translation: CASSPGQGFYQPQHF.